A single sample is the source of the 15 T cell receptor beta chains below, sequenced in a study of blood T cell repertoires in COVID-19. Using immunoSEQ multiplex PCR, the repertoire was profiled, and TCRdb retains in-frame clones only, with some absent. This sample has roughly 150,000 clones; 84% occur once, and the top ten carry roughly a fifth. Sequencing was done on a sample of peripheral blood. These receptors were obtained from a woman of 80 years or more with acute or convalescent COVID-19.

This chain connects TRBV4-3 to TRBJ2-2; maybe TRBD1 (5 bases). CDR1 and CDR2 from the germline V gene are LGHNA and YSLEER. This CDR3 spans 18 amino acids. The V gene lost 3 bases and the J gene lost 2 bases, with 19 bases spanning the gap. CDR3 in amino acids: CASSQNPGNLRNTGELFF. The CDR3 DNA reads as TGCGCCAGCAGCCAGAACCCAGGGAATCTAAGAAACACCGGGGAGCTGTTTTTT.

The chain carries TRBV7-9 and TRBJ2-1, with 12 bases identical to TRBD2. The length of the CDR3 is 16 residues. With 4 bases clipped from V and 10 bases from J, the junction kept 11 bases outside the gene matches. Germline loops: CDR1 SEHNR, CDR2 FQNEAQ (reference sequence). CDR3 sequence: CASSSEPTSGSGEQFF. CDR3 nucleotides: TGTGCCAGCAGCTCAGAACCGACTAGCGGGAGTGGCGAGCAGTTCTTC.

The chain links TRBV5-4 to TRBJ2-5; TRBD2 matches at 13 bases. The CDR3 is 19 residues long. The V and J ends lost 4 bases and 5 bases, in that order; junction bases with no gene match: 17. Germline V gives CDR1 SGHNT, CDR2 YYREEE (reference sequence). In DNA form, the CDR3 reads TGTGCCAGCAGCCTCGGACTAGCGGGAGCGACAATAAGACGTGAGACCCAGTACTTC. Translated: CASSLGLAGATIRRETQYF.

The CDR3 nucleotides read TGTGCCAGCAGTGAAGCGCGGCACGGGGAGCTGTTTTTT. Amino acid sequence: CASSEARHGELFF. This chain links TRBV2 with TRBJ2-2; D unclear. With 0 bases removed from V and 7 bases from J, the gap between germline ends came to 6 bases. The CDR3 contains 13 residues. CDR1 and CDR2 from the germline V gene are SNHLY and FYNNEI.

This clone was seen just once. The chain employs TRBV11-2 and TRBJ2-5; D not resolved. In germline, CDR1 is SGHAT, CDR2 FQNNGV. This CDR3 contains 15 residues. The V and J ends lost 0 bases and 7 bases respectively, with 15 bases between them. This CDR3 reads CASSLDPMARGTQYF. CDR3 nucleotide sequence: TGTGCCAGCAGCTTAGATCCAATGGCCCGAGGGACCCAGTACTTC.

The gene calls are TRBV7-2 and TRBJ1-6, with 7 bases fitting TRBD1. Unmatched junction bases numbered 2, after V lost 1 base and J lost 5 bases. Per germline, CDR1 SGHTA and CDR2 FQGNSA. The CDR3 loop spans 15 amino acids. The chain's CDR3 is CASSLGQGNNSPLHF. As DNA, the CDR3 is TGTGCCAGCAGCTTAGGACAGGGAAATAATTCACCCCTCCACTTT.

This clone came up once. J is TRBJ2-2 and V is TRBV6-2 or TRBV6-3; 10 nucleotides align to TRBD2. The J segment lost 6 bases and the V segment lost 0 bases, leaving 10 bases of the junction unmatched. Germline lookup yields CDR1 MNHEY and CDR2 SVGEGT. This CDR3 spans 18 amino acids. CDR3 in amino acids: CASSYSDSGTSDPGELFF. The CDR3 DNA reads TGTGCCAGCAGTTACTCGGATTCCGGGACTAGCGATCCCGGGGAGCTGTTTTTT.

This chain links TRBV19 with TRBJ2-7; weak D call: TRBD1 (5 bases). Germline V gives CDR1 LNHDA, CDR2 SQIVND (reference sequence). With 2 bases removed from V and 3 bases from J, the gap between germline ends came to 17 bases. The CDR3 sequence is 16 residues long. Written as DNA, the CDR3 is TGTGCCAGTAGTATATCCGACAGAAACTTAATCTACGAGCAGTACTTC. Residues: CASSISDRNLIYEQYF.

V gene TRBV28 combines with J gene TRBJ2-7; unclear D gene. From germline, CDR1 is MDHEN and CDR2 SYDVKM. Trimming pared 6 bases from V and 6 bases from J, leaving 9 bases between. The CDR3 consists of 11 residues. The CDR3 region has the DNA TGTGCCAGCAGACTCTCCGCCGAGCAGTACTTC. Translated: CASRLSAEQYF.

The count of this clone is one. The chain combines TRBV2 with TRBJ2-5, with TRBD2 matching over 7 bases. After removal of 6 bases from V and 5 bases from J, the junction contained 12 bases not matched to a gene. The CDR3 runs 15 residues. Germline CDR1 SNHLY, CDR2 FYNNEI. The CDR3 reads CASRVPTGGLETQYF. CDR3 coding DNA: TGTGCCAGCAGGGTTCCTACGGGGGGTTTGGAGACCCAGTACTTC.

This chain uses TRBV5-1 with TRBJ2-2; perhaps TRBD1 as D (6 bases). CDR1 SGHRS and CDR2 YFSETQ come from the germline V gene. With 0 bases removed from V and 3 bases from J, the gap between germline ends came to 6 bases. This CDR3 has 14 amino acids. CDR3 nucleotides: TGCGCCAGCAGCTTGGGACAGGACACCGGGGAGCTGTTTTTT. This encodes CASSLGQDTGELFF.

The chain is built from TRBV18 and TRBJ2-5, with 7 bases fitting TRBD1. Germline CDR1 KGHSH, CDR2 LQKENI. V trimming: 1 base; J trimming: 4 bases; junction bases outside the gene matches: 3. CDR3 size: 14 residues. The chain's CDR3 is CASSPRTGAETQYF. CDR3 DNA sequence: TGTGCCAGCTCACCACGGACAGGTGCAGAGACCCAGTACTTC.

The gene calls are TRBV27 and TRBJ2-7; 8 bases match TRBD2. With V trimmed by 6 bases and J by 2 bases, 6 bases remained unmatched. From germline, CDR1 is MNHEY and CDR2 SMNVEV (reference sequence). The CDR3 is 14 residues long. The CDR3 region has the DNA TGTGCCAGCAGCCGGGGGGGACTGCCCTACGAGCAGTACTTC. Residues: CASSRGGLPYEQYF.

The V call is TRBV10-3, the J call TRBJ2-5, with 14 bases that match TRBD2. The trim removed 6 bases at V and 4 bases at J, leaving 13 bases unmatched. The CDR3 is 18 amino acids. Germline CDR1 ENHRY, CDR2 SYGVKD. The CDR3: CAISRSTSGGAGVETQYF. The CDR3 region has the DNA TGTGCCATCAGCCGTTCGACTAGCGGGGGGGCAGGTGTAGAGACCCAGTACTTC.

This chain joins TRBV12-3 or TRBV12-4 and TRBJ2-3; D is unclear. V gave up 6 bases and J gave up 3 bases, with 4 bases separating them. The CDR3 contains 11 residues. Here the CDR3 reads CASSRTDTQYF. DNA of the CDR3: TGTGCCAGCAGCAGGACAGATACGCAGTATTTT.